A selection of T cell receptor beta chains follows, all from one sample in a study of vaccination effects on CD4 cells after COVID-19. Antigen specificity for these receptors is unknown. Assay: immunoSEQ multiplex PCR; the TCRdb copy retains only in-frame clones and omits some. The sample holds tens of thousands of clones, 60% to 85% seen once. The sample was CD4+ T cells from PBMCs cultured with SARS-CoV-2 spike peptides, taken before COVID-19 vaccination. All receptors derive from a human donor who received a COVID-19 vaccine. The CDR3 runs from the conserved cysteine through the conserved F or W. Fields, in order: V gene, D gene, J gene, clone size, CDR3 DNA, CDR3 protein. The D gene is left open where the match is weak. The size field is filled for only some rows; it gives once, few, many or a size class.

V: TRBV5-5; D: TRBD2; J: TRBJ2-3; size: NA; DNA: TGTGCCAGCAGCTTGGCGACTAGCGGCACAGATACGCAGTATTTT; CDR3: CASSLATSGTDTQYF
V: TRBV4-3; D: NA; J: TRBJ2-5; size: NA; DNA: TGCGCCAGCAGCCAAGGGGGGGGCATGGGGGAGACCCAGTACTTC; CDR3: CASSQGGGMGETQYF
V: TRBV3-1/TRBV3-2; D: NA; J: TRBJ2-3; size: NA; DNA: TGTGCCAGCAGTGTACAGGGCGTTTGGACAGATACGCAGTATTTT; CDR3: CASSVQGVWTDTQYF
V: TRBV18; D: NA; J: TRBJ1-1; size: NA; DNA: TGTGCCAGCTCACCAGGACGGTACACTGAAGCTTTCTTT; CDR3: CASSPGRYTEAFF
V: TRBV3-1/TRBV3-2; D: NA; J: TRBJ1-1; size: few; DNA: TGTGCCAGCAGCAGGTACAGCCCGAACACTGAAGCTTTCTTT; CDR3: CASSRYSPNTEAFF
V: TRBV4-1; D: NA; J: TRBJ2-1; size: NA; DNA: TGCGCCAGCAGCCTTCGAGGCGAGCAGTTCTTC; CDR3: CASSLRGEQFF
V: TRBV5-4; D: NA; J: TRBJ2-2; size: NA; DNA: TGTGCCAGCAGCTTGCTGGGGGACCGTCACACCGGGGAGCTGTTTTTT; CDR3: CASSLLGDRHTGELFF
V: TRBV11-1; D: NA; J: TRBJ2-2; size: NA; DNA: TGTGCCAGCAGCAATATCGCTACCGGGGAGCTGTTTTTT; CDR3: CASSNIATGELFF
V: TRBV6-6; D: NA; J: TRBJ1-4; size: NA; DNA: TGTGCCAGCAGTTACCAAGACAATGAAAAACTGTTTTTT; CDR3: CASSYQDNEKLFF
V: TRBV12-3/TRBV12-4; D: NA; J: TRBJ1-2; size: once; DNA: TGTGCCAGCAGTTTAACCGATAACTATGGCTACACCTTC; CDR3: CASSLTDNYGYTF